The 27 T cell receptor beta chains below come from one sample, sequenced in a study of spatial heterogeneity in lung cancer (dated by TCRdb to the late 2010s). Points the paper makes about the study in general: The tumor nonsynonymous mutation count correlated with the number of expanded intratumoral alpha and beta TCRs.

Receptor amplification or capture employed 5' RACE. TCRdb shows the sequencer as NextSeq 500. In TCRdb, the public reads were trimmed at Q25 with fastp and aligned with MiXCR, with productive beta chains retained. Every distinct CDR3 protein forms one entry, paired with its most common genes and DNA. A total of roughly 16,000 distinct CDR3 sequences appear in this sample, 6% to 7.5% of them only once. The top ten constitute 15% to 20% of the sample. Their antigen targets remain unknown. The time point label corresponds to: sample taken at primary tumor resection. This specimen consisted of lung tumor tissue, obtained at surgery. The source is a female donor with early-stage non-small cell lung cancer.

This clonotype was counted many times. Little can be read into the size of this beta chain, an off-target read in a library designed for alpha chains. The chain combines TRBV15 with TRBJ1-6; unclear D gene. The V gene's germline CDR1 is LNHNV and CDR2 YYDKDF (reference sequence). CDR3 length: 12 amino acids. Trimming removed 3 bases from V and 8 bases from J, with 5 bases in between. In nucleotides, the CDR3 is TGTGCCACCAGCAGGCCAGATTCACCCCTCCACTTT. It specifies CATSRPDSPLHF. Full variable domain (remainder filled in from reference TRBV15 and TRBJ1-6): DAMVIQNPRYQVTQFGKPVTLSCSQTLNHNVMYWYQQKSSQAPKLLFHYYDKDFNNEADTPDNFQSRRPNTSFCFLDIRSPGLGDTAMYLCATSRPDSPLHFGNGTRLTVT.

This clonotype was observed many times. This beta chain slipped into a library made for alpha chains as a stray read, so its size is not meaningful. V usage is TRBV6-2 or TRBV6-3 and J usage is TRBJ1-5, with D possibly being TRBD1 (5 bases). V was cut by 11 bases and J by 1 base, with 12 bases left in between. Germline values: CDR1 MNHEY, CDR2 SVGEGT. The CDR3 loop spans 13 amino acids. CDR3 residues: CACRDVSNQPQHF. Here the CDR3 DNA reads TGTGCCTGCCGGGACGTCAGCAATCAGCCCCAGCATTTT.

This clonotype was picked up a small number of times. Because this beta chain is a stray read in a library intended to capture alpha chains, its abundance should not be given much weight. The genes are TRBV5-4 and TRBJ2-3; 12 nucleotides align to TRBD2. Germline assignment: CDR1 SGHNT and CDR2 YYREEE (reference sequence). Trimming removed 4 bases from V and 5 bases from J; junction bases left unmatched: 11. This CDR3 comprises 17 residues. CDR3 sequence reads: CASSPSTSGGPQDTQYF. DNA for the CDR3: TGTGCCAGCAGCCCGTCGACTAGCGGGGGACCTCAAGATACGCAGTATTTT.

With regard to this clonotype: This beta chain lies outside the target of a library built for alpha chains; its clone size means little. The chain carries TRBV28 and TRBJ1-5, with D perhaps matching TRBD1 (6 bases). The germline V gene has CDR1 MDHEN and CDR2 SYDVKM. Trimming removed 6 bases at V and 4 bases at J, with 16 bases between. The CDR3 has 15 residues. The CDR3 bases are TGTGCCAGCAGGACAGGAACGATACGAAATCAGCCCCAGCATTTT. Protein sequence: CASRTGTIRNQPQHF.

This clonotype was seen at least ten times. The library was designed around alpha chains, so this beta chain is a stray read whose abundance carries little weight. This sequence joins TRBV29-1 and TRBJ2-7; D unresolved. Looked up from germline, CDR1 is SQVTM and CDR2 is ANQGSEA. The CDR3 has 14 residues. Trimming took off 4 bases at V and 6 bases at J, with 19 bases between the two ends. This CDR3 is CSVAPTGFGLEQYF. CDR3 DNA: TGCAGCGTTGCCCCCACGGGTTTTGGGCTCGAGCAGTACTTC.

Concerning this clonotype itself: Found in a library prepared for alpha chains, this beta chain is an off-target read, and its abundance has little meaning. The V gene is TRBV19, the J gene TRBJ1-2, with 8 bases lining up with TRBD1. This CDR3 has 14 amino acids. Trimming took 5 bases from V and 5 from J; bases not matched to a gene: 7. Germline V lookup: CDR1 LNHDA, CDR2 SQIVND (reference sequence). CDR3 DNA: TGTGCCAGTAGTGCGGGACAGGTCGGTTATGGCTACACCTTC. Residues: CASSAGQVGYGYTF.

In this sample, this clonotype turned up many times. This beta chain is an off-target read within a library intended for alpha chains, so its frequency means little. The J gene is TRBJ1-1, the V gene TRBV20-1, with a tentative D call TRBD1 (5 bases). The CDR3 is 13 residues long. CDR1 is DFQATT and CDR2 is SNEGSKA in the germline V gene (reference sequence). Trimming pared 3 bases from V and 1 base from J, leaving 9 bases between. The CDR3 spells CSASRQQNTEAFF. CDR3 coding DNA: TGCAGTGCTAGCCGACAGCAGAACACTGAAGCTTTCTTT.

This clonotype came up many times. This beta chain represents an off-target read in a library built for alpha chains; its size is of limited meaning. The rearrangement joins TRBV7-3 to TRBJ1-1, with 7 nucleotides matching TRBD1. The CDR3 totals 12 residues. Trimming cost V 9 bases and J 2 bases; bases outside gene matches: 3. The germline gives CDR1 SGHTA, CDR2 FQGTGA. CDR3 coding DNA: TGTGCCAGTAGGGACAGTAACACTGAAGCTTTCTTT. Its translation is CASRDSNTEAFF.

With respect to this clonotype: This beta chain represents an off-target read in a library built for alpha chains; its size is of limited meaning. V gene TRBV12-3 or TRBV12-4 combines with J gene TRBJ1-6; a weak D match, TRBD1 (6 bases). This CDR3 contains 15 residues. Trimming left V 4 bases short and J 10 bases short, with 17 bases between. CDR3 bases: TGTGCCAGCAGTTCGTCGACAGGCGCCTACTCACCCCTCCACTTT. Translation gives CASSSSTGAYSPLHF.

This clonotype appeared many times. This beta chain turned up in a library designed for alpha chains; as an off-target read, its abundance says little. The J gene is TRBJ2-3, the V gene TRBV3-1; TRBD1 is a possible D gene (5 bases). CDR1 and CDR2 (germline): LGHDT, YNNKEL (reference sequence). The germline V and J ends were trimmed by 5 bases and 2 bases, with 8 bases remaining between them. The CDR3 contains 13 residues. The CDR3 DNA reads TGTGCCAGCAGCGCCAGGGTCACAGATACGCAGTATTTT. Translated, it gives CASSARVTDTQYF.

The table lists this clonotype with many counts. Since it is a stray read in a library aimed at alpha chains, this beta chain has a size that is not meaningful. The chain couples TRBV6-6 to TRBJ1-2, with 8 positions matching TRBD1. V shed 5 bases, J shed 4 bases, and the junction held 6 bases outside the gene matches. Germline lookup yields CDR1 MNHNY and CDR2 SVGAGI (reference sequence). The CDR3 runs 14 residues. The CDR3 is CASSPNDRGYGYTF. CDR3 sequence (DNA): TGTGCCAGCAGTCCCAACGACAGGGGCTATGGCTACACCTTC.

This clonotype showed up many times. In a library made to pick up alpha chains, this beta chain is a stray read with a size that means little. The chain has TRBV7-2 and TRBJ2-3; 7 positions match TRBD2. This CDR3 region has 14 residues. Trimming took 0 bases from V and 6 from J; bases not matched to a gene: 3. Looked up from germline, CDR1 is SGHTA and CDR2 is FQGNSA. The CDR3 coding sequence is TGTGCCAGCAGCTTAGCGGGAGGGCAGGATACGCAGTATTTT. Its translation: CASSLAGGQDTQYF.

This clonotype was detected many times. Because this beta chain is a stray read in a library intended to capture alpha chains, its abundance should not be given much weight. J is TRBJ2-7 and V is TRBV29-1; D remains ambiguous. The V gene lost 7 bases and the J gene lost 3 bases, with 16 bases spanning the gap. CDR1 and CDR2 from the germline V gene are SQVTM and ANQGSEA. The CDR3 runs to 13 residues. CDR3 sequence reads: CSAPGLLGYEQYF. In nucleotides, the CDR3 is TGCAGCGCCCCAGGCCTACTGGGCTACGAGCAGTACTTC.

Points on this clonotype: The library was built for alpha chains, so this beta chain is an off-target read and its size means little. The V and J genes are TRBV20-1 and TRBJ2-3; TRBD2 might be the D (5 bases). Germline CDR1 DFQATT, CDR2 SNEGSKA (reference sequence). There are 15 residues in the CDR3. V gave up 3 bases and J gave up 5 bases, with 18 bases separating them. CDR3 nucleotides: TGCAGTGCTAGGCCCTTTTCGGGGAAGGTAGATACGCAGTATTTT. Its protein is CSARPFSGKVDTQYF.

In its sample, this clonotype was seen a few times. Because the library targeted alpha chains, this beta chain is an off-target read whose size means little. This sequence joins TRBV6-2 or TRBV6-3 and TRBJ1-4; TRBD1 agrees at 10 bases. The germline CDR1 and CDR2 sequences are MNHEY and SVGEGT. V was pared by 0 bases and J by 8 bases, with 9 bases of the junction left unmatched. The CDR3 extends over 17 amino acids. The CDR3 reads CASSYSGQGKAEEKLFF. The CDR3 coding sequence is TGTGCCAGCAGTTACTCGGGACAGGGGAAGGCAGAAGAAAAACTGTTTTTT.

This clonotype was observed at least ten times. This beta chain lies outside the target of a library built for alpha chains; its clone size means little. V is TRBV6-6 and J is TRBJ1-5, with 7 nucleotides matching TRBD1. Per germline, CDR1 MNHNY and CDR2 SVGAGI (reference sequence). The V gene end was trimmed by 3 bases and the J gene end by 4 bases; junction bases not matched to a gene: 3. The CDR3 spans 14 residues. The CDR3 coding sequence is TGTGCCAGCAGTTATCAGGGGGGTAATCAGCCCCAGCATTTT. It specifies CASSYQGGNQPQHF.

This clonotype was seen many times. With the library built for alpha chains, this beta chain is off target and its frequency is not meaningful. The rearrangement joins TRBV2 to TRBJ2-1; a possible D gene is TRBD2 (5 bases). Trimming took 8 bases from V and 9 from J, leaving 17 bases between them. The germline CDR1 and CDR2 sequences are SNHLY and FYNNEI. This CDR3 comprises 13 residues. The CDR3, as DNA: TGTGCCAGCTCGGGCCAGCCAGGAGGTGAGCAGTTCTTC. Encoded protein: CASSGQPGGEQFF.

This clonotype was observed many times. A library prepared for alpha chains yielded this beta chain as an off-target read; its size is of little meaning. The V call is TRBV27, the J call TRBJ2-1, with 8 bases that match TRBD1. Per germline, CDR1 MNHEY and CDR2 SMNVEV (reference sequence). CDR3 size: 15 residues. Unmatched junction bases numbered 9, after V lost 5 bases and J lost 6 bases. CDR3 bases: TGTGCCAGCAGTATAGACAGGGGTAAGGGCAATGAGCAGTTCTTC. Translation: CASSIDRGKGNEQFF.

This clonotype was seen at least ten times. This beta chain appears as a stray read in a library generated for alpha chains; its size is not informative. The chain recombines TRBV23-1 with TRBJ2-4; 9 bases line up with TRBD1. TRBV23-1 is placed among ORFs of uncertain function. The CDR3 length is 14 residues. With V trimmed by 5 bases and J by 1 base, 0 bases remained unmatched. DNA of the CDR3: TGCGCCAGCAGTGGACAGGGGGCCAAAAACATTCAGTACTTC. It encodes CASSGQGAKNIQYF.

In its sample, this clonotype was seen many times. This beta chain slipped into a library made for alpha chains as a stray read, so its size is not meaningful. This sequence joins TRBV29-1 and TRBJ1-1; D call uncertain. V was cut by 6 bases and J by 5 bases, with 10 bases left in between. Germline assignment: CDR1 SQVTM and CDR2 ANQGSEA. The CDR3 length is 11 residues. The CDR3 loop is CSVPLGTEAFF. CDR3 bases: TGCAGCGTCCCGTTGGGGACTGAAGCTTTCTTT. Using reference TRBV29-1 and TRBJ1-1 for the parts outside the CDR3, the full variable domain is SAVISQKPSRDICQRGTSLTIQCQVDSQVTMMFWYRQQPGQSLTLIATANQGSEATYESGFVIDKFPISRPNLTFSTLTVSNMSPEDSSIYLCSVPLGTEAFFGQGTRLTVV.

This clonotype is labeled medium-sized (0.01 to 0.1%). This beta chain lies outside the target of a library built for alpha chains; its clone size means little. The chain uses TRBV4-3 and TRBJ2-3, with TRBD2 matching over 12 bases. This CDR3 spans 16 amino acids. In germline, CDR1 is LGHNA, CDR2 YSLEER. The ends lost 3 bases at V and 5 bases at J; junction bases unmatched: 6. CDR3: CASSQGLAGQRDTQYF. The CDR3 bases are TGCGCCAGCAGCCAGGGACTAGCGGGCCAAAGAGATACGCAGTATTTT.

Comment on this clonotype: This beta chain was picked up by a library intended for alpha chains and is off target, so its count carries little meaning. The chain is built from TRBV12-3 or TRBV12-4 and TRBJ2-7, with D hard to call. The germline V and J ends were trimmed by 6 bases and 5 bases, with 20 bases remaining between them. CDR3 size: 15 residues. The CDR3: CASSSRFRAIDEQYF. The CDR3 bases are TGTGCCAGCAGCTCCCGGTTCCGGGCCATAGACGAGCAGTACTTC.

By frequency in the sample, this clonotype is medium-sized. This beta chain appears as a stray read in a library generated for alpha chains; its size is not informative. The V gene is TRBV5-1, the J gene TRBJ2-5; D is unresolved. Germline CDR1 and CDR2: SGHRS and YFSETQ. Trimming left V 3 bases short and J 1 base short, with 13 bases between. The CDR3 is made up of 15 amino acids. The CDR3 DNA sequence: TGCGCCAGCAGCTCTGGGCCAGCGATCCAAGAGACCCAGTACTTC. Protein product: CASSSGPAIQETQYF.

In the case of this clonotype: This beta chain is a stray read from a library made for alpha chains; its abundance is not meaningful. This chain uses TRBV7-9 with TRBJ2-3; the match to TRBD1 covers 8 bases. The germline CDR1 and CDR2 sequences are SEHNR and FQNEAQ (reference sequence). The CDR3 consists of 15 residues. Trimming at V came to 3 bases and at J to 2 bases, leaving 4 bases not matched to a gene. The DNA of the CDR3 is TGTGCCAGCAGCTTCGAACAGGGGGTCACAGATACGCAGTATTTT. Translated, it gives CASSFEQGVTDTQYF. The whole variable domain, filled in from reference TRBV7-9 and TRBJ2-3, reads DTGVSQNPRHKITKRGQNVTFRCDPISEHNRLYWYRQTLGQGPEFLTYFQNEAQLEKSRLLSDRFSAERPKGSFSTLEIQRTEQGDSAMYLCASSFEQGVTDTQYFGPGTRLTVL.

Note on this clonotype: This beta chain came through as a stray read in a library set up for alpha chains, and its size says little. This chain uses TRBV27 with TRBJ2-5; D remains unclear. This CDR3 is built from 14 residues. V lost 5 bases and J lost 5, with 15 bases in between. Germline V gene sequence: CDR1 MNHEY, CDR2 SMNVEV (reference sequence). CDR3 region: CASSGSRFRETQYF. The CDR3 coding sequence is TGTGCCAGCAGTGGTAGTCGATTTCGGGAGACCCAGTACTTC.

The sample holds many counts of this clonotype. This beta chain was picked up by a library intended for alpha chains and is off target, so its count carries little meaning. The rearrangement joins TRBV9 to TRBJ1-1, with a weak D call TRBD1 (6 bases). The CDR3 has 14 amino acids. V was trimmed by 3 bases and J by 2 bases, leaving 11 bases between them. In germline, CDR1 is SGDLS, CDR2 YYNGEE. CDR3 DNA sequence: TGTGCCAGCAGCGCCCGGGACACAAACACTGAAGCTTTCTTT. Amino acids: CASSARDTNTEAFF.

Of note for this clonotype: This may be a read error, as it is one base from a much larger clone. The library was designed around alpha chains, so this beta chain is a stray read whose abundance carries little weight. The chain employs TRBV5-1 and TRBJ2-3; D is possibly TRBD2 (6 bases). Germline CDR1 and CDR2: SGHRS and YFSETQ. This CDR3 is built from 16 residues. CDR3 sequence reads: CTSSPSLRGSTDTQYF. The CDR3 nucleotides read TGCACCAGCAGCCCCAGTCTCCGGGGGAGCACAGATACGCAGTATTTT.